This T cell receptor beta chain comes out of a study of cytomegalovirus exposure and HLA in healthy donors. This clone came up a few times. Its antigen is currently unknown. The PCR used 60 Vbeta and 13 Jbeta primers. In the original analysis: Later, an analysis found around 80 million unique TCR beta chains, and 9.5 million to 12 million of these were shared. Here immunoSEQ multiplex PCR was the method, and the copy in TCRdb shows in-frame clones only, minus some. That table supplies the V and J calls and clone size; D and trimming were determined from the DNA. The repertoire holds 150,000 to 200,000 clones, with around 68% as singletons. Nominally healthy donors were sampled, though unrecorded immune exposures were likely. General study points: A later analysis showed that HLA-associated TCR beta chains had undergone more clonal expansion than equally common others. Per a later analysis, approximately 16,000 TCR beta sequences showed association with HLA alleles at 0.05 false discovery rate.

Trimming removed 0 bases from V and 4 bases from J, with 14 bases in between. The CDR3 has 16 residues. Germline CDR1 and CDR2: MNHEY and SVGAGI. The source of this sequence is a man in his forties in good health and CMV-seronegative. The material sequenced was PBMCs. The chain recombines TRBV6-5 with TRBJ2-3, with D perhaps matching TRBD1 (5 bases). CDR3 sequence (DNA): TGTGCCAGCAGTTACTCCGTGGGTAGGGGCGCAGATACGCAGTATTTT. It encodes CASSYSVGRGADTQYF.